This T cell receptor (beta chain) was retrieved from a study of blood T cell repertoires in COVID-19. As for the study in general: Samples of COVID-19 (acute and convalescent) were obtained from the United States, Italy and Spain. PBMCs, B-cell-depleted T cells, or T cells were the source of the cDNA or gDNA that made up the material.

This table comes from immunoSEQ multiplex PCR, and its TCRdb copy is limited to in-frame clones, with some not included. The repertoire holds a few hundred thousand clones, with approximately 86% as singletons. About this clone itself: A single base separates this from a much larger clone, so it may be a read error.

Losses at the gene ends were 0 bases for V and 5 bases for J; bases not matched to a gene: 10. The CDR3 sequence is 18 residues long. Germline CDR1 reads LGHNA; CDR2 reads YSLEER. The clonotype comes from a man between 60 and 70 years old with acute or convalescent COVID-19. The sequencing sample was made of peripheral blood. V usage is TRBV4-3 and J usage is TRBJ2-2, with TRBD2 matching 9 bases. CDR3 DNA: TGCGCCAGCAGCCAAGATTTAAGCGCGGGGGGGTATACCGGGGAGCTGTTTTTT. It translates to CASSQDLSAGGYTGELFF.